These T cell receptor beta chains were read from a single sample in a study of identical twins. One entry per CDR3 protein, called by TCRdb with MiXCR from the 5' RACE reads. The top ten clones hold over 2.5% of a sample with hundreds of thousands of distinct CDR3 sequences, 20% to 30% of them seen once. This sample also appeared in a second study, on T cells expressing NK-cell markers.

Material: CD4+ T cells sorted from blood. Receptors were obtained from a woman aged 18-29 years in good health. CDR3s include the opening cysteine and the closing phenylalanine or tryptophan. D genes are given only for firm matches. Clone size is shown for a subset of rows, as once, few, many or a class of expanded clone.

clone size | D gene | J gene | CDR3 length | V gene | CDR3 DNA | CDR3 protein
- | TRBD1 | TRBJ2-5 | 14 | TRBV5-1 | TGCGCCAGCAGCGGTGGGACAGCCGGAGAGACCCAGTACTTC | CASSGGTAGETQYF
- | TRBD2 | TRBJ2-1 | 15 | TRBV2 | TGTGCCAGCAGTGACCTAGCGGGTGCCTACAATGAGCAGTTCTTC | CASSDLAGAYNEQFF
many | TRBD2 | TRBJ2-7 | 14 | TRBV29-1 | TGCAGCGTTGAAGAGCGGGGGGGTTCCTACGAGCAGTACTTC | CSVEERGGSYEQYF
- | TRBD2 | TRBJ2-7 | 15 | TRBV20-1 | TGCAGTGCTAGTAGAAGACTAGCGGGACCCTACGAGCAGTACTTC | CSASRRLAGPYEQYF
- | - | TRBJ2-7 | 13 | TRBV12-3/TRBV12-4 | TGTGCCAGCAGTTTAGGCCGGTTCTACGAGCAGTACTTC | CASSLGRFYEQYF
- | - | TRBJ1-1 | 14 | TRBV10-3 | TGTGCCATCGGTCCAGGACAGACGAACACTGAAGCTTTCTTT | CAIGPGQTNTEAFF
- | - | TRBJ1-1 | 12 | TRBV13 | TGTGCCAGCTCTGGGCGGTTGGCGAGGGATTTCTTT | CASSGRLARDFF
- | - | TRBJ2-2 | 17 | TRBV7-2 | TGTGCCAGCAGTTCAGTTCAGGGGGGGCGATGGACCGGGGAGCTGTTTTTT | CASSSVQGGRWTGELFF
- | TRBD1 | TRBJ2-1 | 14 | TRBV24-1 | TGTGCCACCAGTGATCCGACAGGGGGCAATGAGCAGTTCTTC | CATSDPTGGNEQFF
- | - | TRBJ1-1 | 14 | TRBV12-3/TRBV12-4 | TGTGCCAGCAGTTTATGGGAGGGGGACACTGAAGCTTTCTTT | CASSLWEGDTEAFF
- | - | TRBJ2-3 | 13 | TRBV29-1 | TGCAGCGAGCGGAGCGGTCGCACAGATACGCAGTATTTT | CSERSGRTDTQYF
- | TRBD1 | TRBJ2-7 | 13 | TRBV6-1 | TGTGCCAGCAGTCCCGGGACAGGGACCGAGCAGTACTTC | CASSPGTGTEQYF
few | - | TRBJ2-2 | 14 | TRBV10-1 | TGCGCCACGACCCGGGACTTTAACACCGGGGAGCTGTTTTTT | CATTRDFNTGELFF
few | TRBD2 | TRBJ2-3 | 15 | TRBV9 | TGTGCCAGCAGCGTAGATGCTAGCGGGGGGGTCGGACCGTATTTT | CASSVDASGGVGPYF
few | TRBD1 | TRBJ2-7 | 15 | TRBV7-9 | TGTGCCAGCAGCGCACAGGGGGGCCCCGGGGGCGAGCAGTACTTC | CASSAQGGPGGEQYF
few | - | TRBJ2-7 | 14 | TRBV25-1 | TGTGCCAGCAGTGAGTCTTGGGGGGCCTACGAGCAGTACTTC | CASSESWGAYEQYF
- | TRBD1 | TRBJ2-5 | 13 | TRBV6-1 | TGTGCCAGCAGTGTGACAGGGGGAGAGACCCAGTACTTC | CASSVTGGETQYF
- | - | TRBJ1-5 | 15 | TRBV18 | TGTGCCAGCTCACCACCGGCTGAGGGGAATCAGCCCCAGCATTTT | CASSPPAEGNQPQHF
few | - | TRBJ2-3 | 13 | TRBV7-9 | TGTGCCGCCCCAAGTGTTAGCACAGATACGCAGTATTTT | CAAPSVSTDTQYF
- | TRBD2 | TRBJ2-7 | 14 | TRBV20-1 | TGCAGTGCTAGTGTGGGGGGGGTCTCCTACGAGCAGTACTTC | CSASVGGVSYEQYF
few | TRBD1 | TRBJ1-6 | 14 | TRBV27 | TGTGCCAGCAGACAGGGGCCCACTAATTCACCCCTCCACTTT | CASRQGPTNSPLHF
many | - | TRBJ2-5 | 14 | TRBV12-3/TRBV12-4 | TGTGCCAGCATCGAAGTCCTAGGGTCTAAGACCCAGTACTTC | CASIEVLGSKTQYF
few | TRBD1 | TRBJ2-1 | 18 | TRBV12-3/TRBV12-4 | TGTGCCAGCAGTTTCCACCTCGGGACAGGGAATACCCAGAATGAGCAGTTCTTC | CASSFHLGTGNTQNEQFF
- | TRBD1 | TRBJ1-1 | 12 | TRBV2 | TGTGCCAGCAGCGGGACAGGGTTATTTTCTTTCTTT | CASSGTGLFSFF
- | TRBD1 | TRBJ2-7 | 15 | TRBV29-1 | TGCAGCGTTGAACTCTCTACAGGGGGCTCTTACGAGCAGTACTTC | CSVELSTGGSYEQYF
- | TRBD1 | TRBJ2-6 | 17 | TRBV20-1 | TGCAGTGCTAGAGAGGGGACAGGGGGCTCTGGGGCCAACGTCCTGACTTTC | CSAREGTGGSGANVLTF
- | - | TRBJ2-1 | 13 | TRBV13 | TGTGCCAGCAGCCTGACTAGGAAGAATGAGCAGTTCTTC | CASSLTRKNEQFF
few | - | TRBJ1-2 | 12 | TRBV29-1 | TGCAGCGTTGAGGACGCCCTCTATGGCTACACCTTC | CSVEDALYGYTF
- | - | TRBJ2-2 | 16 | TRBV7-9 | TGTGCCAGCAGCCCCTACCGACTCGAATCCACCGGGGAGCTGTTTTTT | CASSPYRLESTGELFF
- | - | TRBJ2-1 | 16 | TRBV9 | TGTGCCAGCAGCCTCGAAGGGGGAGGGTCCTTCAATGAGCAGTTCTTC | CASSLEGGGSFNEQFF
- | TRBD1 | TRBJ2-2 | 15 | TRBV5-1 | TGCGCCAGCAGCACCGGGACAGGGAACCCCGGGGAGCTGTTTTTT | CASSTGTGNPGELFF
- | - | TRBJ2-2 | 15 | TRBV7-9 | TGTGCCAGGAACTCGGGACCAACGAACACCGGGGAGCTGTTTTTT | CARNSGPTNTGELFF
- | - | TRBJ1-3 | 13 | TRBV12-3/TRBV12-4 | TGTGCCAGCACCTCTAGCTCTGGAAACACCATATATTTT | CASTSSSGNTIYF
- | - | TRBJ2-2 | 16 | TRBV24-1 | TGTGCCACCAGTGATTCGGCCGTCGCAAACACCGGGGAGCTGTTTTTT | CATSDSAVANTGELFF
- | - | TRBJ1-1 | 14 | TRBV3-1 | TGTGCCAGCAGGCCCTCAGAGGCGAACACTGAAGCTTTCTTT | CASRPSEANTEAFF
- | TRBD1 | TRBJ2-7 | 15 | TRBV12-3/TRBV12-4 | TGTGCCAGCAGTTCAGGGACAGGCAGAAACTACGAGCAGTACTTC | CASSSGTGRNYEQYF
- | - | TRBJ2-1 | 16 | TRBV10-3 | TGTGCCATCAGCGGCCGGGCGGGTCGCTCCTACAATGAGCAGTTCTTC | CAISGRAGRSYNEQFF